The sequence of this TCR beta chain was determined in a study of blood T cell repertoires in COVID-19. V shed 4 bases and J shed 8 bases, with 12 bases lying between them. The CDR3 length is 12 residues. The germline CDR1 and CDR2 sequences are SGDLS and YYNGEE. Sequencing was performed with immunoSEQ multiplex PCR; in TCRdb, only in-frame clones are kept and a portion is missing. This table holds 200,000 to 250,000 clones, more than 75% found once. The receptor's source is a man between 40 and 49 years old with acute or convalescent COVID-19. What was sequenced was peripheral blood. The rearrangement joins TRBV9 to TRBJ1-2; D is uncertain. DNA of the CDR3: TGTGCCAGCAGCTCCCCCGGAGGAGGCTACACCTTC. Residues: CASSSPGGGYTF.